Listed below are T cell receptor beta chains from one sample, sequenced in a study of blood T cells in healthy people across ages. Each CDR3 protein gets one entry after TCRdb re-called the 5' RACE reads with MiXCR. The sample includes around 1,900,000 distinct CDR3 sequences, about two fifths of them seen just once. Source material: blood. The receptors come from a human donor in good health. CDR3s include the opening cysteine and the closing phenylalanine or tryptophan. A D gene is named only where the DNA matches it firmly. Size is stated for part of the rows, as once, few or many counts, or as a class when the clone is expanded.

clone_size: -; d_call: -; v_call: TRBV5-6; j_call: TRBJ2-1; cdr3_nt: TGTGCCAGCAGCTTGTTTTACTTTAATGAGCAGTTCTTC; cdr3_aa: CASSLFYFNEQFF
clone_size: -; d_call: -; v_call: TRBV12-3/TRBV12-4; j_call: TRBJ2-3; cdr3_nt: TGTGCCACCGGGCGGGGAATAGATACGCAGTATTTT; cdr3_aa: CATGRGIDTQYF
clone_size: few; d_call: -; v_call: TRBV18; j_call: TRBJ2-7; cdr3_nt: TGTGCCAGCTCACCAGCGGGGCAGTATTACGAGCAGTACTTC; cdr3_aa: CASSPAGQYYEQYF
clone_size: -; d_call: -; v_call: TRBV2; j_call: TRBJ2-7; cdr3_nt: TGTGCCAGCAATATGGGGGTTACCTACGAGCAGTACTTC; cdr3_aa: CASNMGVTYEQYF
clone_size: -; d_call: -; v_call: TRBV12-3/TRBV12-4; j_call: TRBJ2-6; cdr3_nt: TGTGCCAGCAGTTTACTGACTGGGGCCAACGTCCGGACTTTC; cdr3_aa: CASSLLTGANVRTF
clone_size: -; d_call: -; v_call: TRBV6-2/TRBV6-3; j_call: TRBJ1-2; cdr3_nt: TGTGCCAGCAGTTACCTAGGAGAGAGCAACTATGGCTACACCTTC; cdr3_aa: CASSYLGESNYGYTF
clone_size: -; d_call: -; v_call: TRBV5-5; j_call: TRBJ1-1; cdr3_nt: TGTGCCAGCAGCTTGGATCAATGGGGCACTGAAGCTTTCTTT; cdr3_aa: CASSLDQWGTEAFF
clone_size: few; d_call: -; v_call: TRBV20-1; j_call: TRBJ2-7; cdr3_nt: TGCAGTGCTAGAGGGTCCCCCTACGAGCAGTACTTC; cdr3_aa: CSARGSPYEQYF
clone_size: -; d_call: -; v_call: TRBV7-8; j_call: TRBJ1-2; cdr3_nt: TGTGCCAGCAGCTCCACTCTCTCCGCAAAAAGTGGCTACACCTTC; cdr3_aa: CASSSTLSAKSGYTF
clone_size: -; d_call: -; v_call: TRBV3-1; j_call: TRBJ2-5; cdr3_nt: TGTGCCAGCAGCCCGTATCTCGGGCCCAATTGGGAGCAGTACTTC; cdr3_aa: CASSPYLGPNWEQYF
clone_size: -; d_call: TRBD1; v_call: TRBV7-2; j_call: TRBJ2-7; cdr3_nt: TGTGCCAGCAGCTTAGACGCGACAGGGGTCTACAATGAGCAGTACTTC; cdr3_aa: CASSLDATGVYNEQYF
clone_size: few; d_call: -; v_call: TRBV28; j_call: TRBJ2-7; cdr3_nt: TGTGCCAGCCAACTTGGGGGGTTTGGGAACGAGCAGTACTTC; cdr3_aa: CASQLGGFGNEQYF
clone_size: few; d_call: TRBD1; v_call: TRBV29-1; j_call: TRBJ2-7; cdr3_nt: TGCAGCGCCCGAAGGGGGACAGGGGGTTTCAACGAGCAGTACTTC; cdr3_aa: CSARRGTGGFNEQYF
clone_size: few; d_call: TRBD2; v_call: TRBV5-1; j_call: TRBJ2-3; cdr3_nt: TGCGCCAGCAGCTCGCAGGGAGGGAGCACAGATACGCAGTATTTT; cdr3_aa: CASSSQGGSTDTQYF
clone_size: few; d_call: -; v_call: TRBV20-1; j_call: TRBJ2-3; cdr3_nt: TGCAGTGGGGGCAGCACAGATACGCAGTATTTT; cdr3_aa: CSGGSTDTQYF
clone_size: -; d_call: -; v_call: TRBV6-1; j_call: TRBJ1-5; cdr3_nt: TGTGCCAGCAGTGAGCCCTGGGGGTCGTTCCAGCCCCAGCATTTT; cdr3_aa: CASSEPWGSFQPQHF
clone_size: -; d_call: TRBD1; v_call: TRBV4-3; j_call: TRBJ2-1; cdr3_nt: TGCGCCAGCAGCCAAGGACAGGGAATCTACAATGAGCAGTTCTTC; cdr3_aa: CASSQGQGIYNEQFF
clone_size: -; d_call: -; v_call: TRBV9; j_call: TRBJ2-7; cdr3_nt: TGTGCCAGCAGCGAGGGGGGGACAGCGACCTACGAGCAGTACTTC; cdr3_aa: CASSEGGTATYEQYF
clone_size: -; d_call: -; v_call: TRBV6-5; j_call: TRBJ2-5; cdr3_nt: TGTGCCAGCGGGTTTCTGGAGGAGACCCAGTACTTC; cdr3_aa: CASGFLEETQYF
clone_size: few; d_call: -; v_call: TRBV12-3/TRBV12-4; j_call: TRBJ2-5; cdr3_nt: TGTGCCAGCAGTTTTGGCTGGGAGACCCAGTACTTC; cdr3_aa: CASSFGWETQYF
clone_size: once; d_call: -; v_call: TRBV2; j_call: TRBJ1-6; cdr3_nt: TGTGCCAGCAGTGAAGCGAGGACCGCAATATGGCCCCTCCACTTT; cdr3_aa: CASSEARTAIWPLHF
clone_size: -; d_call: -; v_call: TRBV6-2/TRBV6-3; j_call: TRBJ2-5; cdr3_nt: TGTGCCAGCAGATCTCCGATGACCCAGTACTTC; cdr3_aa: CASRSPMTQYF
clone_size: few; d_call: -; v_call: TRBV9; j_call: TRBJ2-7; cdr3_nt: TGTGCCAGCAGCGCGGGGGGCGGGGGAATGGCCGACGAGCAGTACTTC; cdr3_aa: CASSAGGGGMADEQYF
clone_size: -; d_call: TRBD1; v_call: TRBV6-1; j_call: TRBJ1-1; cdr3_nt: TGTGCCAGCAGTGAACGGACAGGGTACGGAACTGAAGCTTTCTTT; cdr3_aa: CASSERTGYGTEAFF
clone_size: -; d_call: TRBD2; v_call: TRBV5-1; j_call: TRBJ2-3; cdr3_nt: TGCGCCAGCAGCGCACTAGCGGGGGACAAGTTCACAGATACGCAGTATTTT; cdr3_aa: CASSALAGDKFTDTQYF
clone_size: -; d_call: -; v_call: TRBV6-5; j_call: TRBJ2-2; cdr3_nt: TGTGCCAGCAGGGGGGGTGTCAGCACCGGGGAGCTGTTTTTT; cdr3_aa: CASRGGVSTGELFF
clone_size: few; d_call: -; v_call: TRBV28; j_call: TRBJ1-6; cdr3_nt: TGTGCCAGCCGCACCCAGTCGGGGGATTCACCCCTCCACTTT; cdr3_aa: CASRTQSGDSPLHF
clone_size: -; d_call: -; v_call: TRBV7-2; j_call: TRBJ1-6; cdr3_nt: TGTGCCAGCAGCTTAGTTGGTCCGGGCAGGTCACCCCTCCACTTT; cdr3_aa: CASSLVGPGRSPLHF
clone_size: many; d_call: -; v_call: TRBV7-2; j_call: TRBJ2-4; cdr3_nt: TGTGCCAGCAGCTTTCCTTCAAGAAACATTCAGTACTTC; cdr3_aa: CASSFPSRNIQYF
clone_size: -; d_call: -; v_call: TRBV6-5; j_call: TRBJ2-1; cdr3_nt: TGTGCCAGCAGTTACCGAGGGGAGGCAGCGGCCCTTGACGATGAGCAGTTCTTC; cdr3_aa: CASSYRGEAAALDDEQFF
clone_size: once; d_call: TRBD1; v_call: TRBV11-2; j_call: TRBJ1-1; cdr3_nt: TGTGCCAGCAGCTTAGGAGGGACAGGGGGAGGAACTGAAGCTTTCTTT; cdr3_aa: CASSLGGTGGGTEAFF
clone_size: -; d_call: -; v_call: TRBV20-1; j_call: TRBJ1-1; cdr3_nt: TGCAGTGCTAGAGATCTGGGGCACACAATGGACACTGAAGCTTTCTTT; cdr3_aa: CSARDLGHTMDTEAFF
clone_size: -; d_call: TRBD2; v_call: TRBV7-2; j_call: TRBJ2-7; cdr3_nt: TGTGCCAGCAGCTCAACTAGCGGAGGATCCGACGCGCGGATCGAGCAGTACTTC; cdr3_aa: CASSSTSGGSDARIEQYF
clone_size: few; d_call: -; v_call: TRBV6-5; j_call: TRBJ2-3; cdr3_nt: TGTGCCGCCCGGGACACAGCGACAGATACGCAGTATTTT; cdr3_aa: CAARDTATDTQYF
clone_size: -; d_call: -; v_call: TRBV7-2; j_call: TRBJ2-7; cdr3_nt: TGTACCAGCAGCCCCCCCCCATCCATCGAGCAGTACTTC; cdr3_aa: CTSSPPPSIEQYF
clone_size: -; d_call: TRBD1; v_call: TRBV9; j_call: TRBJ1-1; cdr3_nt: TGTGCCAGCAGCAGCCACGACAGGGGAAACACTGAAGCTTTCTTT; cdr3_aa: CASSSHDRGNTEAFF
clone_size: many; d_call: -; v_call: TRBV6-5; j_call: TRBJ2-3; cdr3_nt: TGTGCCAGCAGAATATTCTATCAATCCACAGATACGCAGTATTTT; cdr3_aa: CASRIFYQSTDTQYF
clone_size: few; d_call: TRBD2; v_call: TRBV7-3; j_call: TRBJ2-1; cdr3_nt: TGTGCCAGCAGCACGGGACTAGCGGGGTATCAGTTCTTC; cdr3_aa: CASSTGLAGYQFF
clone_size: few; d_call: -; v_call: TRBV29-1; j_call: TRBJ1-2; cdr3_nt: TGCAGCGTGGGGGGGCCCTCTGGCTACACCTTC; cdr3_aa: CSVGGPSGYTF
clone_size: many; d_call: -; v_call: TRBV20-1; j_call: TRBJ2-1; cdr3_nt: TGCAGTTTGGGGGGCTCCTACAATGAGCAGTTCTTC; cdr3_aa: CSLGGSYNEQFF
clone_size: few; d_call: -; v_call: TRBV9; j_call: TRBJ2-3; cdr3_nt: TGTGCCAGCAGCGGGGCGCCGACAGATACGCAGTATTTT; cdr3_aa: CASSGAPTDTQYF
clone_size: many; d_call: TRBD1; v_call: TRBV7-2; j_call: TRBJ1-6; cdr3_nt: TGTGCCAGCAGCCCGGGGACAGAAAGCTCCTATAATTCACCCCTCCACTTT; cdr3_aa: CASSPGTESSYNSPLHF